These 29 T cell receptor beta chains share one sample of origin, sequenced in a study of T cell changes during pregnancy in multiple sclerosis. Measured with immunoSEQ multiplex PCR; TCRdb has only the in-frame clones, and not every one. The table shows some 80,000 clones, with roughly 94% occurring only once. This specimen consisted of peripheral blood, obtained before pregnancy. These receptors came from a female donor with multiple sclerosis, enrolled in a pregnancy study.

The chain is built from TRBV5-6 and TRBJ1-5; 9 bases align to TRBD1. The CDR3 sequence is 18 residues long. Germline V gene lookup returns CDR1 SGHDT and CDR2 YYEEEE. Losses at the gene ends were 2 bases for V and 0 bases for J; bases not matched to a gene: 9. DNA for the CDR3: TGTGCCAGCAGCTTCTGGACAGGGGATTCTTATAGCAATCAGCCCCAGCATTTT. Translating gives CASSFWTGDSYSNQPQHF.

This clone occurred a few times. Here the CDR3 reads CASSVGGSPLHF. The CDR3 DNA follows: TGTGCCAGCAGCGTAGGGGGCTCACCCCTCCACTTT. The chain has TRBV9 and TRBJ1-6; possibly TRBD1 for D (5 bases). Germline CDR1 reads SGDLS; CDR2 reads YYNGEE. V lost 0 bases and J lost 10, with 5 bases in between. The CDR3 covers 12 residues.

J is TRBJ2-5 and V is TRBV13, with 13 bases aligning to TRBD2. Germline V gene lookup returns CDR1 PRHDT and CDR2 FYEKMQ (reference sequence). The CDR3 has 16 residues. V gave up 5 bases and J gave up 3 bases; unmatched junction bases: 6. The chain's CDR3 is CASSNRLAGGKETQYF. The CDR3 DNA follows: TGTGCCAGCAGCAACCGACTAGCGGGGGGCAAAGAGACCCAGTACTTC. Supplemented by reference TRBV13 and TRBJ2-5, the full variable domain reads AAGVIQSPRHLIKEKRETATLKCYPIPRHDTVYWYQQGPGQDPQFLISFYEKMQSDKGSIPDRFSAQQFSDYHSELNMSSLELGDSALYFCASSNRLAGGKETQYFGPGTRLLVL.

This chain uses TRBV4-2 with TRBJ1-1, with TRBD1 matching over 7 bases. The CDR3 is 17 residues long. V gave up 0 bases and J gave up 1 base; unmatched junction bases: 8. Germline lookup yields CDR1 LGHNA and CDR2 YNFKEQ. The CDR3 sequence: CASSQEYGTEENTEAFF. In DNA, the CDR3 is TGTGCCAGCAGCCAAGAATATGGGACAGAGGAGAACACTGAAGCTTTCTTT.

This sequence joins TRBV9 and TRBJ2-5, with D possibly being TRBD2 (6 bases). The CDR3 sequence is 11 residues long. CDR1 is SGDLS and CDR2 is YYNGEE in the germline V gene. Between the trimmed V and J ends, which lost 9 bases and 11 bases, there was a span of 17 bases. CDR3 region: CATIKEGWQYF. The CDR3 DNA follows: TGTGCCACCATCAAGGAGGGCTGGCAGTACTTC.

The chain uses TRBV7-2 and TRBJ1-1; 12 nucleotides agree with TRBD1. The CDR3 totals 16 residues. CDR1 and CDR2 (germline): SGHTA, FQGNSA. The V segment lost 1 base and the J segment 4 bases; nucleotides outside the gene matches: 4. The CDR3 DNA reads as TGTGCCAGCAGCTTAGTTGGGACAGGGGGCGGCACTGAAGCTTTCTTT. Protein product: CASSLVGTGGGTEAFF. The entire variable domain, with the rest obtained from reference TRBV7-2 and TRBJ1-1, is as follows: GAGVSQSPSNKVTEKGKDVELRCDPISGHTALYWYRQSLGQGLEFLIYFQGNSAPDKSGLPSDRFSAERTGGSVSTLTIQRTQQEDSAVYLCASSLVGTGGGTEAFFGQGTRLTVV.

The CDR3 loop is CASSPSGSGGLSTDTQYF. The CDR3 DNA reads TGTGCCAGCAGCCCTTCGGGGAGCGGGGGCTTGAGCACAGATACGCAGTATTTT. The rearrangement uses TRBV13 and TRBJ2-3, with 8 bases that match TRBD2. CDR1 is PRHDT, CDR2 FYEKMQ, per germline (reference sequence). Trimming at V came to 5 bases and at J to 0 bases, leaving 13 bases not matched to a gene. This CDR3 comprises 18 residues.

The chain joins TRBV2 to TRBJ2-5, with TRBD2 matching 9 bases. Germline CDR1 SNHLY, CDR2 FYNNEI. J was trimmed by 5 bases and V by 3 bases; bases with no gene match: 7. The CDR3 spans 15 residues. In DNA, the CDR3 is TGTGCCAGCAGTGATCGGACTAGCGCCCGTGAGACCCAGTACTTC. Its translation: CASSDRTSARETQYF.

This clone appeared a few times. The chain uses TRBV14 and TRBJ1-1; 7 bases fit TRBD1. Germline V gene sequence: CDR1 SGHDN, CDR2 FVKESK. This CDR3 has 15 residues. The V and J ends lost 4 bases and 2 bases, in that order; junction bases with no gene match: 7. For the CDR3, the DNA is TGTGCCAGCAGCCGAAACAGGGGCCGTAACACTGAAGCTTTCTTT. The encoded protein is CASSRNRGRNTEAFF.

The chain couples TRBV9 to TRBJ2-2; no clear D. The V end lost 2 bases, the J end lost 6 bases, and 5 bases lay between the germline ends. The CDR3 has 12 amino acids. Germline values: CDR1 SGDLS, CDR2 YYNGEE. Here the CDR3 DNA reads TGTGCCAGCAGCGTGGCAGCCGGGGAGCTGTTTTTT. Translated: CASSVAAGELFF.

This rearrangement joins TRBV5-1 to TRBJ2-7, with TRBD2 identical over 8 bases. The trim removed 2 bases at V and 3 bases at J, leaving 7 bases unmatched. The CDR3 totals 15 residues. Germline V gene data show CDR1 as SGHRS and CDR2 as YFSETQ. CDR3 amino acids: CASSFGSGGFYEQYF. CDR3 bases: TGCGCCAGCAGCTTTGGCAGCGGGGGATTCTACGAGCAGTACTTC.

The V call is TRBV30, the J call TRBJ1-5; D not certain. This CDR3 contains 12 residues. From germline, CDR1 is GTSNPN and CDR2 SVGIG (reference sequence). The germline V and J ends were trimmed by 5 bases and 3 bases, with 8 bases remaining between them. CDR3 protein: CAWSLYNQPQHF. The DNA of the CDR3 is TGTGCCTGGTCTCTGTACAATCAGCCCCAGCATTTT.

J is TRBJ2-7 and V is TRBV28; the D gene is possibly TRBD1 (6 bases). Germline CDR1 reads MDHEN; CDR2 reads SYDVKM. This CDR3 is built from 13 residues. V gave up 5 bases and J gave up 5 bases, with 13 bases separating them. CDR3 bases: TGTGCCAGCAGTCCCAGGGGTGCCCACGAGCAGTACTTC. It encodes CASSPRGAHEQYF. Complete variable domain (other parts from reference TRBV28 and TRBJ2-7): DVKVTQSSRYLVKRTGEKVFLECVQDMDHENMFWYRQDPGLGLRLIYFSYDVKMKEKGDIPEGYSVSREKKERFSLILESASTNQTSMYLCASSPRGAHEQYFGPGTRLTVT.

V and J are TRBV11-2 and TRBJ2-1; a possible D gene is TRBD1 (6 bases). This CDR3 spans 17 amino acids. Deletions cut 4 bases from V and 9 bases from J, with 25 bases between. CDR1 SGHAT and CDR2 FQNNGV come from the germline V gene. The CDR3 spells CASSSPRAGQISGEQFF. CDR3 nucleotide sequence: TGTGCCAGCAGCTCACCGAGGGCAGGACAGATAAGCGGTGAGCAGTTCTTC.

This chain links TRBV9 with TRBJ2-5, with 7 bases fitting TRBD2. Per the germline V gene, CDR1 is SGDLS and CDR2 is YYNGEE. This CDR3 is built from 16 residues. V shed 3 bases, J shed 3 bases, and the junction held 11 bases outside the gene matches. CDR3: CASSAGGDYWEETQYF. The DNA of the CDR3 is TGTGCCAGCAGCGCCGGCGGGGACTACTGGGAAGAGACCCAGTACTTC.

This clone occurred a few times. V and J are TRBV7-9 and TRBJ1-6; D unresolved. This CDR3 is built from 12 residues. V was clipped by 6 bases and J by 15 bases, with 15 bases between them. Germline V gives CDR1 SEHNR, CDR2 FQNEAQ (reference sequence). The CDR3 here is CASSEGAGRLHF. The CDR3 DNA reads TGTGCCAGCAGTGAAGGCGCAGGCCGCCTCCACTTT.

The gene calls are TRBV11-2 and TRBJ2-1; 10 bases match TRBD2. Germline assignment: CDR1 SGHAT and CDR2 FQNNGV. This CDR3 is 15 amino acids long. With V trimmed by 1 base and J by 5 bases, 2 bases remained unmatched. This chain's CDR3 is CASSLVLAGNNEQFF. The CDR3 nucleotides are TGTGCCAGCAGCTTAGTACTAGCGGGGAACAATGAGCAGTTCTTC.

V usage is TRBV6-5 and J usage is TRBJ2-7, with 7 positions matching TRBD1. This CDR3 is 16 amino acids long. Germline CDR1 reads MNHEY; CDR2 reads SVGAGI. Germline trimming cut 0 bases from V and 3 bases from J; bases unmatched to any gene: 8. The CDR3, as DNA: TGTGCCAGCAGTTACTCGAGGGGGCACCAATTCTACGAGCAGTACTTC. Translating it yields CASSYSRGHQFYEQYF.

This rearrangement joins TRBV6-5 to TRBJ2-6; D unresolved. The CDR3 has 15 residues. Between the trimmed V and J ends, which lost 0 bases and 2 bases, there was a span of 5 bases. Per the germline V gene, CDR1 is MNHEY and CDR2 is SVGAGI. The DNA for the CDR3 is TGTGCCAGCAGTTACTCGAGGACTGGGGCCAACGTCCTGACTTTC. Translated: CASSYSRTGANVLTF.

This chain joins TRBV4-1 and TRBJ2-2; D not resolved. Germline values: CDR1 MGHRA, CDR2 YSYEKL. V lost 0 bases, J lost 0 bases, and 17 bases lay in between. The CDR3 loop spans 19 amino acids. The CDR3 region is CASSQEWARDTANTGELFF. DNA of the CDR3: TGCGCCAGCAGCCAAGAATGGGCACGCGACACAGCGAACACCGGGGAGCTGTTTTTT.

The rearrangement joins TRBV6-5 to TRBJ1-3; 8 bases match TRBD1. The V and J ends lost 5 bases and 5 bases, in that order; junction bases with no gene match: 5. The CDR3 totals 14 residues. CDR1 and CDR2 (germline): MNHEY, SVGAGI. The CDR3 spells CASSPTGARNTIYF. The CDR3 nucleotides read TGTGCCAGCAGTCCGACAGGGGCCAGAAACACCATATATTTT.

This chain joins TRBV4-1 and TRBJ2-7; 11 nucleotides match TRBD2. CDR3 length: 15 amino acids. Germline CDR1 MGHRA, CDR2 YSYEKL. Unmatched junction bases numbered 5, after V lost 1 base and J lost 6 bases. CDR3 coding DNA: TGCGCCAGCAGCCAAGTTAGCGGGGGGGTCTTCGAGCAGTACTTC. Protein product: CASSQVSGGVFEQYF.

The chain recombines TRBV6-5 with TRBJ1-1; D is ambiguous. The CDR3 runs to 14 residues. The V gene's germline CDR1 is MNHEY and CDR2 SVGAGI. V was trimmed by 2 bases and J by 4 bases, leaving 11 bases between them. The DNA of the CDR3 is TGTGCCAGCAGTTACGGCCCGATGGCCACTGAAGCTTTCTTT. It specifies CASSYGPMATEAFF.

The CDR3 region has the DNA TGTGCCATCACACCATCCCCCCTGAACACCGGGGAGCTGTTTTTT. It translates to CAITPSPLNTGELFF. This chain uses TRBV7-2 with TRBJ2-2; no reliable D call. V dropped 10 bases and J dropped 1 base, with 16 bases sitting between them. This CDR3 has 15 amino acids. Germline V gene lookup returns CDR1 SGHTA and CDR2 FQGNSA.

The chain is built from TRBV19 and TRBJ1-3; D possibly corresponds to TRBD1 (6 bases). Looked up from germline, CDR1 is LNHDA and CDR2 is SQIVND (reference sequence). The CDR3 has 15 amino acids. The ends were cut back, 3 bases at V and 4 bases at J, with 13 bases in the middle. The CDR3, as DNA: TGTGCCAGTAGTATTGGGGGCCACGCGGGAAACACCATATATTTT. This codes for CASSIGGHAGNTIYF. Looking up the rest from reference TRBV19 and TRBJ1-3 gives the full variable domain: DGGITQSPKYLFRKEGQNVTLSCEQNLNHDAMYWYRQDPGQGLRLIYYSQIVNDFQKGDIAEGYSVSREKKESFPLTVTSAQKNPTAFYLCASSIGGHAGNTIYFGEGSWLTVV.

This chain uses TRBV27 with TRBJ1-4, with D perhaps TRBD1 (5 bases). Germline lookup yields CDR1 MNHEY and CDR2 SMNVEV (reference sequence). The V end was cut by 6 bases, the J end by 7 bases, with 24 bases between. The CDR3 has 17 amino acids. DNA for the CDR3: TGTGCCAGCAGGAATGACAGTCGGCCTGAGGTTGGTGAAAAACTGTTTTTT. Translation gives CASRNDSRPEVGEKLFF.

The chain combines TRBV19 with TRBJ1-6, with TRBD1 as a possible D gene (5 bases). Trimming left V 6 bases short and J 0 bases short, with 9 bases between. Germline CDR1 is LNHDA and CDR2 is SQIVND (reference sequence). The CDR3 is 15 amino acids. The CDR3 DNA follows: TGTGCCAGTAGCCCCGGGGGCTCCTATAATTCACCCCTCCACTTT. Protein sequence: CASSPGGSYNSPLHF.

The gene calls are TRBV11-2 and TRBJ1-5, with no clear D. The CDR3 extends over 17 amino acids. The germline V and J ends were trimmed by 5 bases and 2 bases, with 19 bases remaining between them. Per germline, CDR1 SGHAT and CDR2 FQNNGV. This CDR3 is CASSPGLRFGGNQPQHF. The CDR3 DNA reads TGTGCCAGCAGCCCAGGCCTGCGTTTCGGGGGCAATCAGCCCCAGCATTTT.

The chain recombines TRBV7-9 with TRBJ2-7, with 7 bases lining up with TRBD2. Germline values: CDR1 SEHNR, CDR2 FQNEAQ (reference sequence). CDR3 length: 15 amino acids. V was clipped by 3 bases and J by 1 base; unmatched bases: 6. The CDR3 here is CASSFFAGESYEQYF. The DNA for the CDR3 is TGTGCCAGCAGCTTCTTCGCGGGGGAATCCTACGAGCAGTACTTC.